One TCR beta chain is described in this entry. Which antigen it targets is not known. No much larger clonotype is one base removed from it; base qualities were not supplied. TCR CDR3 regions were amplified from genomic DNA by multiplex PCR using the deep immunoSEQ assay. Extracted genomic DNA from each cell subset was spread evenly across all wells of several immunoSEQ 96-well plates, with each plate serving as a replicate. For sorted subsets, 200 to 250 ng of genomic DNA, equivalent to around 30,000 T cell genomes, went into each replicate PCR. Purified libraries were quantified with a Qubit 3.0 fluorometer, sized on a Bioanalyzer 2100, and re-quantified with the KAPA Library Quantification kit. Every immunoSEQ 96-well plate was sequenced on a dedicated single-read 150-cycle Illumina NextSeq 550 flow cell. For the original study's pipeline: Because the immunoSEQ output held only junctional sequences and lacked quality scores, the filtering could not match the filtering applied to full-length reads. To assign V/J genes and CDR3, sequences were annotated against IMGT germline references using PyIR, a Python wrapper for IgBLAST v1.9. Reads with weak V/J assignments (E-value above 1e-6), missing CDR3, stop codons, out-of-frame junctions, or ambiguous translated residues were removed. V3J clonotypes were defined as sequences sharing the same inferred V gene, J gene, and CDR3 amino acid sequence. The percentage overlap between two repertoires was calculated by dividing the number of shared unique clonotypes by the size of the smaller repertoire. Repertoire richness was assessed with RTK rarefaction, the Chao1 estimator, and Recon v2.1 estimates of unobserved clonotypes. For all TCRbeta clonotypes obtained by the gDNA method from a few donors, generation probabilities were computed with OLGA. Sourced from immuneACCESS, this table was stored by TCRdb with only in-frame sequences that have V and J called. A share of the clones is absent; for the studies checked, an unresolved V gene accounts for under half, and the remainder has no known explanation. Clonal size and the V and J genes are those of that table, whereas D and trimming came from the DNA. The sample has about 1.1 million clones on record, around 78% of them singletons. Clones ranked in the top ten supply more than 0.5% of the sample.

The sample originates from a study of shared clonotypes between healthy human individuals (dated by TCRdb to 2018 to 2021). Study-wide context: The cohort comprised two women and a few men aged 18 to 49 years. For each donor, CD4 naive and CD4 memory were each run on three plates, CD8 naive on two plates, and CD8 memory on one plate. Blood TCR repertoires of roughly 5 healthy adults were deeply sequenced to estimate repertoire size and the extent of clonotype sharing between individuals. Different laboratories and diverse techniques were used to prepare libraries and sequence TCR repertoires, to increase sequencing depth and limit assay-specific biases. Each donor's leukapheresis produced roughly between roughly 0.85 and 9 billion PBMCs.

Healthy HIV-negative adults with no recently reported acute infections or vaccinations were included as donors. Only Caucasian adults living in Nashville, Tennessee, USA were represented among the donors. CD4+ T cells were enriched by magnetic negative selection; naive cells were then positively selected on CD45RA, and the negative fraction formed the memory subset. After blood collection by leukapheresis, PBMCs were isolated using Ficoll-Histopaque density gradient centrifugation and then cryopreserved in the vapor phase of liquid nitrogen. Analytical flow cytometry was used to check the purity and quantity of each magnetically sorted T cell population. Genomic DNA was isolated from every sorted fraction and measured by UV absorbance on a Nanodrop 2000c. The CDR3 measures 14 amino acids from cysteine to phenylalanine. Just the 42-base CDR3 DNA is kept, in frame starting at base 1. V drops 4 bases and J drops 1 base, leaving 10 bases in between. In the germline V gene, CDR1 corresponds to SNHLY and CDR2 to FYNNEI.

Overall study outcomes, separate from this receptor: Across a handful of donors, around 5% of naive CD4, approximately 3.5% of naive CD8, under 2.5% of memory CD4, and roughly 0.4% of memory CD8 clonotypes were shared. Incomplete sequencing was indicated by rarefaction of sorted-subset datasets, despite the large sequencing depth. Higher generation probabilities were observed for clonotypes shared by all four sorted-subset donors than for non-shared clonotypes. Pairwise subsampling indicated that sequencing depth was expected to affect the degree of clonotype sharing among donors. Sampling was limited to blood, and TCR repertoires in tissue likely differ from TCR repertoires in blood. Estimated clonotype richness was generally larger for naive than for memory subsets. The genetic and exposure-history diversity represented was limited by the small number of donors.

Sequencing was done on a sample of memory CD4+ T cells from PBMCs. The cell subset or site label for this specimen denotes: CD45RA-negative fraction. The V gene is TRBV2 and the J gene is TRBJ1-1, with an unclear D gene assignment. This sequence was found in a man aged 18 to 29 in good health. Some clones in this sample may be carry-over from other donors' samples. The CDR3 amino acid sequence is: CASSVQIGNTEAFF. The sequenced DNA: TGTGCCAGCAGTGTTCAGATCGGGAACACTGAAGCTTTCTTT.